The rows below give T cell receptor beta chains drawn from one sample of a study of cytotoxic CD8 clonotypes in ibrutinib-treated CLL. Clones were read by immunoSEQ multiplex PCR, and TCRdb kept only the in-frame ones, dropping some. Here the sample spans under 200,000 clones, about 84% being singletons. The starting material was PBMCs, obtained after 24 months of ibrutinib treatment. Receptors were obtained from a human donor with chronic lymphocytic leukemia. Both conserved end residues are part of each CDR3. A D gene is named only where the DNA matches it firmly. Clone size is not always given. Where it is, it says once, few, many or a class for expanded clones.

V gene	clone size	J gene	D gene	CDR3 protein	CDR3 DNA
TRBV5-1	-	TRBJ2-7	TRBD2	CASSPSTSGMSEQYF	TGCGCCAGCAGCCCCTCGACTAGCGGGATGAGTGAGCAGTACTTC
TRBV9	-	TRBJ2-1	TRBD2	CASSRGGHNEQFF	TGTGCCAGCAGCCGGGGGGGCCACAATGAGCAGTTCTTC
TRBV18	-	TRBJ1-2	-	CASSPYMGQINYGYTF	TGTGCCAGCTCACCATACATGGGCCAGATTAACTATGGCTACACCTTC
TRBV7-9	-	TRBJ2-5	-	CASRGGRHQRETQYF	TGTGCCAGCAGAGGCGGCCGACACCAACGAGAGACCCAGTACTTC
TRBV5-1	-	TRBJ2-2	-	CASSYGSGGAGELFF	TGCGCCAGCAGCTACGGTTCAGGAGGCGCCGGGGAGCTGTTTTTT
TRBV11-3	-	TRBJ2-1	-	CASSLEEGEQFF	TGTGCCAGCAGCTTAGAAGAAGGTGAGCAGTTCTTC
TRBV14	-	TRBJ2-7	-	CASSQDLTRSYEQYF	TGTGCCAGCAGCCAAGATTTAACACGGTCGTACGAGCAGTACTTC
TRBV4-3	once	TRBJ2-1	-	CASSQDGVRMNEQFF	TGCGCCAGCAGCCAAGATGGGGTCAGGATGAATGAGCAGTTCTTC
TRBV19	many	TRBJ2-3	TRBD2	CASRTSGRYTTDTQYF	TGTGCCAGTAGGACTAGCGGGCGATACACCACAGATACGCAGTATTTT
TRBV11-3	-	TRBJ2-1	-	CASSLGGPNYNEQFF	TGTGCCAGCAGCTTAGGGGGACCGAACTACAATGAGCAGTTCTTC
TRBV5-1	-	TRBJ2-5	TRBD2	CASSQGASGGQETQYF	TGCGCCAGCAGCCAGGGGGCTAGCGGGGGCCAAGAGACCCAGTACTTC
TRBV27	-	TRBJ2-7	-	CASSLSRQDIEQYF	TGTGCCAGCAGTTTAAGCCGACAGGACATAGAGCAGTACTTC
TRBV27	-	TRBJ2-1	-	CASSSADNEQFF	TGTGCCAGCAGTTCAGCGGACAATGAGCAGTTCTTC
TRBV9	-	TRBJ2-7	-	CASSVGGSPSSYEQYF	TGTGCCAGCAGCGTAGGAGGGAGTCCCTCTTCCTACGAGCAGTACTTC
TRBV7-8	-	TRBJ2-5	-	CASSLIGGRETQYF	TGTGCCAGCAGCTTAATCGGGGGACGGGAGACCCAGTACTTC
TRBV4-1	-	TRBJ2-7	-	CASSQVPSVYEQYF	TGCGCCAGCAGCCAAGTACCTAGCGTTTACGAGCAGTACTTC
TRBV30	-	TRBJ2-5	-	CAWSVRETQYF	TGTGCCTGGAGTGTACGGGAGACCCAGTACTTC
TRBV5-6	-	TRBJ2-6	-	CASSLNPGHPSGANVLTF	TGTGCCAGCAGCTTGAATCCAGGGCACCCCTCTGGGGCCAACGTCCTGACTTTC
TRBV2	-	TRBJ1-3	-	CASSRSPPGGSGNTIYF	TGTGCCAGCAGTCGAAGCCCCCCCGGGGGCTCTGGAAACACCATATATTTT
TRBV9	-	TRBJ1-2	TRBD1	CASSTRQGVHTASNYGYTF	TGTGCCAGCAGCACCCGACAGGGGGTACATACCGCCTCTAACTATGGCTACACCTTC
TRBV6-5	-	TRBJ2-5	-	CASFPQIGETQYF	TGTGCCAGCTTTCCTCAAATAGGGGAGACCCAGTACTTC
TRBV6-1	-	TRBJ1-3	TRBD1	CASLTGTAGNTIYF	TGTGCCAGCTTAACCGGGACAGCTGGAAACACCATATATTTT
TRBV19	-	TRBJ1-1	-	CASSISVTEAFF	TGTGCCAGTAGTATCTCAGTCACTGAAGCTTTCTTT
TRBV7-8	-	TRBJ1-5	-	CASSPYDMRSNQPQHF	TGTGCCAGCAGCCCGTATGATATGAGGAGCAATCAGCCCCAGCATTTT
TRBV28	-	TRBJ2-1	-	CAALRHNNEQFF	TGTGCCGCCCTAAGGCACAACAATGAGCAGTTCTTC
TRBV6-6	-	TRBJ1-5	-	CASSYGRENQPQHF	TGTGCCAGCAGTTACGGACGGGAAAATCAGCCCCAGCATTTT
TRBV7-9	-	TRBJ1-1	-	CASSWAENTEAFF	TGTGCCAGCAGCTGGGCAGAGAACACTGAAGCTTTCTTT
TRBV19	-	TRBJ1-3	-	CASSRSGLAGNTIYF	TGTGCCAGTAGTCGATCGGGGCTTGCTGGAAACACCATATATTTT
TRBV9	-	TRBJ1-2	TRBD1	CASSETGQGIYGYTF	TGTGCCAGCAGCGAGACGGGACAGGGGATTTATGGCTACACCTTC
TRBV7-9	-	TRBJ1-2	-	CASSSQGISNYGYTF	TGTGCCAGCAGCTCACAGGGAATTTCTAACTATGGCTACACCTTC
TRBV7-2	-	TRBJ1-6	-	CASSSADGNYNSPLHF	TGTGCCAGCAGCTCCGCGGACGGAAATTATAATTCACCCCTCCACTTT
TRBV7-3	-	TRBJ2-5	TRBD2	CASSLSLAGVGQETQYF	TGTGCCAGCAGCTTAAGCCTAGCGGGAGTGGGACAAGAGACCCAGTACTTC
TRBV27	-	TRBJ2-5	-	CASSLSRTQQETQYF	TGTGCCAGCAGTTTATCGAGGACACAGCAAGAGACCCAGTACTTC
TRBV7-2	few	TRBJ2-2	TRBD2	CASSLEGLGIRELFF	TGTGCCAGCAGCTTAGAGGGACTAGGAATCCGGGAGCTGTTTTTT
TRBV5-6	-	TRBJ2-5	-	CASRRGGETQYF	TGTGCCAGCAGGCGAGGAGGGGAGACCCAGTACTTC
TRBV11-2	-	TRBJ2-1	TRBD1	CASSSGQGTISSYNEQFF	TGTGCCAGCAGTTCGGGACAGGGAACCATTAGCTCCTACAATGAGCAGTTCTTC
TRBV6-5	-	TRBJ1-4	-	CASRSSGGVEKLFF	TGTGCCAGCAGATCCTCGGGGGGCGTCGAAAAACTGTTTTTT
TRBV18	-	TRBJ2-7	TRBD2	CASSRPSGEQYF	TGTGCCAGCTCAAGGCCTAGCGGCGAGCAGTACTTC
TRBV7-6	-	TRBJ2-1	-	CASSPITGFGEQFF	TGTGCCAGCAGCCCGATAACGGGATTTGGTGAGCAGTTCTTC